A selection of T cell receptor beta chains follows, all from one sample in a study of human T cells and chemical hapten exposure. TCRdb called the reads again in MiXCR, with one record for every CDR3 protein. There are 95,000 to 150,000 distinct CDR3 sequences in the sample; around 8.5% occur only once, and just over 1.4% lies in the top ten. Sequenced: whole blood. Receptors originate from a human donor in good health. Some clones in this sample may be carry-over from other donors' samples. Both conserved end residues are part of each CDR3. D genes are given only for firm matches. Clone sizes are given selectively: once, few, many, or a class where the clone is expanded.

v_call,d_call,clone_size,j_call,cdr3_nt,cdr3_aa
TRBV10-3,.,.,TRBJ2-1,TGTGCCATCAGTGAGTCCAGCGGACCTTCCTACAATGAGCAGTTCTTC,CAISESSGPSYNEQFF
TRBV6-5,.,many,TRBJ1-5,TGTGCCAGCCGGGAGGGGATTTCCGACAATCAGCCCCAGCATTTT,CASREGISDNQPQHF
TRBV7-2,TRBD1,.,TRBJ1-5,TGTGCCAGCAGCCAACAGGGGGTTACCGATCAGCCCCAGCATTTT,CASSQQGVTDQPQHF
TRBV14,TRBD1,many,TRBJ1-1,TGTGCCAGCAGCCACCTGGGACAGGGAGCTGCTGAAGCTTTCTTT,CASSHLGQGAAEAFF
TRBV6-1,.,many,TRBJ1-2,TGTGCCAGCAGTGAGTGGGGTCCGTTACAGCCCCTTAACAATGGCTACACCTTC,CASSEWGPLQPLNNGYTF
TRBV13,TRBD2,few,TRBJ2-3,TGTGCCAGCAGCTTAGAAATAGCGGGGGGGCCAGATACGCAGTATTTT,CASSLEIAGGPDTQYF
TRBV19,.,few,TRBJ1-2,TGTGCCAGTAACGGGGGATCCTATGGCTACACCTTC,CASNGGSYGYTF
TRBV6-5,.,many,TRBJ2-3,TGTGCCAGCAGTCCCCGGGACACAGATACGCAGTATTTT,CASSPRDTDTQYF
TRBV20-1,TRBD2,.,TRBJ2-3,TGCAGTGCTAGTGGGGGGGATTCAGCGGGAGATACGCAGTATTTT,CSASGGDSAGDTQYF
TRBV7-2,.,few,TRBJ2-1,TGTGCCAGCAGTGCAACAGTCGGACTCCGCAATGAGCAGTTCTTC,CASSATVGLRNEQFF
TRBV9,.,few,TRBJ2-3,TGTGCCAGCAGCGTAGACCAGGGGTTCACAGATACGCAGTATTTT,CASSVDQGFTDTQYF
TRBV7-6,.,few,TRBJ2-5,TGTGCCAGCAGCTTAGAAGCAGGGGCAAAAGAGACCCAGTACTTC,CASSLEAGAKETQYF
TRBV29-1,TRBD2,.,TRBJ2-2,TGCAGCGGGGGACTAGCGGGAGGAGCGAACACCGGGGAGCTGTTTTTT,CSGGLAGGANTGELFF
TRBV10-3,TRBD1,many,TRBJ1-5,TGTGCCATCAGTGAGACAGGGGGCGGCAATCAGCCCCAGCATTTT,CAISETGGGNQPQHF
TRBV12-3/TRBV12-4,TRBD1,.,TRBJ1-6,TGTGCCAGCAGCCCAGGACAGGCAGACAATTCACCCCTCCACTTT,CASSPGQADNSPLHF
TRBV10-3,.,.,TRBJ2-6,TGTGCCATCAGTGACCCTGGGGCCAACGTCCTGACTTTC,CAISDPGANVLTF